These T cell receptor beta chains were read from a single sample in a study. Via MiXCR, TCRdb re-called the 5' RACE reads, giving one row per CDR3 protein. The table shows under 15,000 distinct CDR3 sequences, with less than 25% occurring only once. Specimen: naive CD4+ T cells sorted from blood. These receptors were obtained from a female donor with breast cancer. CDR3s include the opening cysteine and the closing phenylalanine or tryptophan. A D gene is named only where the DNA matches it firmly. Rows may omit the clone size; those that give it use once, few, many or a size class.

J	length	V	size	D	DNA	CDR3
TRBJ2-6	16	TRBV7-3	few	.	TGTGCCAGCAGCTTAATATCCGGGTCCGGGGCCAACGTCCTGACTTTC	CASSLISGSGANVLTF
TRBJ2-1	13	TRBV20-1	.	TRBD2	TGCAGTGCTACGACTAGCCCTAACAATGAGCAGTTCTTC	CSATTSPNNEQFF
TRBJ1-1	12	TRBV19	many	.	TGTGCCAGTAAAGCCTACTACACTGAAGCTTTCTTT	CASKAYYTEAFF
TRBJ2-6	15	TRBV20-1	medium-sized	.	TGCAGTGCTAGATCCAAGGGCTCTGGGGCCAACGTCCTGACTTTC	CSARSKGSGANVLTF
TRBJ2-1	12	TRBV30	many	.	TGTGCCTGGAGTAGGGGGGGTAATGAGCAGTTCTTC	CAWSRGGNEQFF
TRBJ2-7	13	TRBV9	medium-sized	.	TGTGCCAGCAGCGTAGTTTCCGGCTACGAGCAGTACTTC	CASSVVSGYEQYF
TRBJ1-1	14	TRBV20-1	.	.	TGCAGTGCTAGCGACCAGGCTGGGAACACTGAAGCTTTCTTT	CSASDQAGNTEAFF
TRBJ2-6	19	TRBV5-1	medium-sized	TRBD1	TGCGCCAGCAGCTTTGTACCGGGACAGGGGGCTTCCGGGGCCAACGTCCTGACTTTC	CASSFVPGQGASGANVLTF
TRBJ1-1	15	TRBV5-1	.	TRBD1	TGCGCCAGCAGCAGGGGACAGGGGGCGTACACTGAAGCTTTCTTT	CASSRGQGAYTEAFF
TRBJ2-1	17	TRBV15	.	TRBD2	TGTGCCACCAGCAGAGATCCACGGGGGGGCCCGTACAATGAGCAGTTCTTC	CATSRDPRGGPYNEQFF
TRBJ2-3	15	TRBV5-1	many	TRBD2	TGCGCCAGCAGCCGACTAGCGGGAGGTACAGATACGCAGTATTTT	CASSRLAGGTDTQYF
TRBJ2-7	16	TRBV7-9	many	TRBD2	TGTGCCAGCAGCCCCCACTCTAGCGGGAGGGCCTACGAGCAGTACTTC	CASSPHSSGRAYEQYF
TRBJ2-3	16	TRBV7-3	many	TRBD2	TGTGCCAGCAGCCCCCTAGCGGGACCGGGCACAGATACGCAGTATTTT	CASSPLAGPGTDTQYF
TRBJ2-1	18	TRBV6-5	.	TRBD2	TGTGCCAGCAGTTACTCGAAGTCTAGCGGGACTTCCTACGATGAGCAGTTCTTC	CASSYSKSSGTSYDEQFF
TRBJ1-1	15	TRBV7-2	medium-sized	TRBD1	TGTGCCAGCAGCTCCCGACAGGGAGGGAACACTGAAGCTTTCTTT	CASSSRQGGNTEAFF
TRBJ1-1	13	TRBV9	.	.	TGTGTCAGCAGCGCCGGGGGGGACACTGAAGCCTTCTTT	CVSSAGGDTEAFF
TRBJ1-1	14	TRBV20-1	.	.	TGCAGTGCTAGATCCGGGGGGGCGAGCACTGAAGCTTTCTTT	CSARSGGASTEAFF
TRBJ2-6	15	TRBV7-3	medium-sized	.	TGTGCCAGCAGCTTAGGAGGCTCTGGGGCCAACGTCCTGACTTTC	CASSLGGSGANVLTF
TRBJ2-1	16	TRBV9	many	.	TGTGCCAGCAGCGTAGTCCCTGTAGGGGGGGGGGATGAGCAGTTCTTC	CASSVVPVGGGDEQFF
TRBJ2-7	15	TRBV20-1	many	TRBD1	TGCAGTGCTAGAGATGTCGCGACAGGGGGGTACGAGCAGTACTTC	CSARDVATGGYEQYF
TRBJ2-7	14	TRBV12-3/TRBV12-4	many	TRBD2	TGTGCCAGCAGTTTAAGGGACTACCAACACGAGCAGTACTTC	CASSLRDYQHEQYF
TRBJ1-1	14	TRBV20-1	.	TRBD1	TGCAGTGCTAGAGACGACAGGGGGCTATATGAAGCTTTCTTT	CSARDDRGLYEAFF
TRBJ2-1	13	TRBV5-1	medium-sized	TRBD1	TGCGCCAGCAGCTTGGGACAGGGAAATGAGCAGTTCTTC	CASSLGQGNEQFF
TRBJ2-7	15	TRBV10-3	many	TRBD1	TGTGCCATCAGTGAGGACAGGGGCCCACCCTACGAGCAGTACTTC	CAISEDRGPPYEQYF
TRBJ1-1	15	TRBV5-1	medium-sized	TRBD1	TGCGCCAGCAAGGGGCCAGGGGGCCAGAACACTGAAGCTTTCTTT	CASKGPGGQNTEAFF
TRBJ2-2	17	TRBV4-2	many	.	TGTGCCAGCAGCCAAGGTCACGGCCTTTCAAACACCGGGGAGCTGTTTTTT	CASSQGHGLSNTGELFF
TRBJ2-7	14	TRBV6-5	.	.	TGTGCCAGCAGTTCCCGGATAAGACTCTACGTGCGGTACTTC	CASSSRIRLYVRYF
TRBJ2-1	14	TRBV20-1	many	TRBD2	TGCAGTGCTAGCGGGCTAGCGGGTTTCTATGAGCAGTTCTTC	CSASGLAGFYEQFF
TRBJ2-1	13	TRBV2	many	TRBD2	TGTGCCAGCAGATGGACTAGCGGGAGTGAGCAGTTCTTC	CASRWTSGSEQFF
TRBJ2-2	15	TRBV5-5	.	TRBD1	TGTGCCAGCAGCTTCAAACAGGGGACATCAGGGGAGCTGTTTTTT	CASSFKQGTSGELFF
TRBJ1-1	14	TRBV6-5	few	.	TGTGCCAGCAGTTACAGAGGGAGGAACACTGAAGCTTTCTTT	CASSYRGRNTEAFF
TRBJ1-2	12	TRBV20-1	once	TRBD1	TGCAGTGCTCCCCGGACAGGCGATGGCTACACCTTC	CSAPRTGDGYTF
TRBJ2-7	13	TRBV10-3	many	TRBD1	TGTGCCATCAGTGTACAGGGGGCAGGGGAGCAGTACTTC	CAISVQGAGEQYF
TRBJ2-7	12	TRBV3-1	.	TRBD2	TGTGCCAGCAAAGGCGGGGGAGGCGAGCAGTACTTC	CASKGGGGEQYF
TRBJ1-2	11	TRBV20-1	.	.	TGCAGTGGGAGCCCGAACTATGGCTACACCTTC	CSGSPNYGYTF
TRBJ1-5	14	TRBV12-3/TRBV12-4	few	TRBD1	TGTGCCAGCAGTTTGCAGGGGGTTCGGCAGCCCCAGCATTTT	CASSLQGVRQPQHF
TRBJ2-1	13	TRBV6-1	.	.	TGTGCCAGCAGGGGGGAAGGGATAAGTGAGCAGTTCTTC	CASRGEGISEQFF
TRBJ2-5	12	TRBV5-1	many	.	TGCGCCAGCAGCTTCGGCTTCGAGACCCAGTACTTC	CASSFGFETQYF
TRBJ2-5	14	TRBV5-6	medium-sized	TRBD2	TGTGCCAGCAGCCTAGCGGGAGGAAGGGAGACCCAGTACTTC	CASSLAGGRETQYF
TRBJ2-1	17	TRBV4-1	many	TRBD2	TGCGCCAGCAGTCCCTCGACTAGCGGGAGTGCTAACAATGAGCAGTTCTTC	CASSPSTSGSANNEQFF
TRBJ2-2	16	TRBV3-1	few	.	TGTGCCAGCAGCCAAGGCGACCTCGTGAACACCGGGGAGCTGTTTTTT	CASSQGDLVNTGELFF
TRBJ1-5	16	TRBV12-3/TRBV12-4	.	.	TGTGCCAGCAGTTTTCACTACGGGACGGCTGATTCGCCCCAGCATTTT	CASSFHYGTADSPQHF
TRBJ2-1	12	TRBV29-1	few	.	TGCAGCGTTGGAGACTCCTACAATGAGCAGTTCTTC	CSVGDSYNEQFF
TRBJ2-7	13	TRBV7-9	medium-sized	.	TGTGCCAGCAGCTCCCTACCAGCCTACGAGCAGTACTTC	CASSSLPAYEQYF
TRBJ2-1	17	TRBV19	few	TRBD1	TGTGCCAGTAGCCCATCCTCACCGGGACAGGGAAACAATGAGCAGTTCTTC	CASSPSSPGQGNNEQFF
TRBJ1-1	15	TRBV4-1	.	.	TGCGCCAGCAGCCAAGACAGGGGAGGATTCGCTGAAGCTTTCTTT	CASSQDRGGFAEAFF
TRBJ2-1	18	TRBV6-5	.	TRBD2	TGTGCCAGCAGCCGTCCGGGACTAGCGGGAAGCGGGGCCAATGAGCAGTTCTTC	CASSRPGLAGSGANEQFF
TRBJ2-2	16	TRBV5-1	few	TRBD2	TGCGCCTCCTCAGGACTAGCGGGAGGGAACACCGGGGAGCTGTTTTTT	CASSGLAGGNTGELFF
TRBJ2-7	14	TRBV18	.	.	TGTGCCAGCTCCACCACCGGGGAAGGCTACGAGCAGTACTTC	CASSTTGEGYEQYF
TRBJ2-1	14	TRBV5-1	many	TRBD2	TGCGCCAGCAGCTTGACTAGCGGGGTGAATGAGCAGTTCTTC	CASSLTSGVNEQFF
TRBJ2-3	13	TRBV3-1	.	.	TGTGCCAGCAGCCAACTATACACAGATACGCAGTATTTT	CASSQLYTDTQYF
TRBJ1-4	15	TRBV6-6	.	.	TGTGCCAGCAGTTACGAGGGATTTGGCGGTGAAAAACTGTTTTTT	CASSYEGFGGEKLFF
TRBJ1-5	15	TRBV18	.	.	TGTGCCAGCTCACCACTCGAAGGGACAAATCAGCCCCAGCATTTT	CASSPLEGTNQPQHF